This T cell receptor (beta chain) originates from a study of blood T cell repertoires in COVID-19. Across the study: COVID-19 samples, acute and convalescent, were from the United States, Italy and Spain. T cells, B-cell-depleted T cells, or PBMCs supplied cDNA or gDNA.

The CDR3 loop spans 16 amino acids. Germline assignment: CDR1 MNHEY and CDR2 SMNVEV (reference sequence). V was shortened by 8 bases and J by 7 bases, with 27 bases between the two germline ends. The method was immunoSEQ multiplex PCR; TCRdb's version includes in-frame clones alone and lacks a portion of them. The sample records roughly 140,000 clones, around 90% being singletons. The sequence came from a woman between 50 and 59 years old with acute or convalescent COVID-19. This chain connects TRBV27 to TRBJ2-7, with a possible D match to TRBD2 (7 bases). The sequencing input was peripheral blood. This chain's CDR3 is CASWIGGGRGSGEQYF. The CDR3, as DNA: TGTGCCAGCTGGATAGGGGGAGGGAGGGGATCTGGGGAGCAGTACTTC.